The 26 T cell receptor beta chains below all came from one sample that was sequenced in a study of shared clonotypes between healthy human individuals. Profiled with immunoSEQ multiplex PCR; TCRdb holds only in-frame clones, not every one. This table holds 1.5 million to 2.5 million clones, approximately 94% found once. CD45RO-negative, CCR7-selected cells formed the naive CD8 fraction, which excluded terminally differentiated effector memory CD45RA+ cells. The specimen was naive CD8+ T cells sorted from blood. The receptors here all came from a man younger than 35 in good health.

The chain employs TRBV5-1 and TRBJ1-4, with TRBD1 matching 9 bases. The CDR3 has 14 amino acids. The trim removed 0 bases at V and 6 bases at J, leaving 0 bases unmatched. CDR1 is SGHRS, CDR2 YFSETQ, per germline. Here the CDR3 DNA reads TGCGCCAGCAGCTTGGGGACAGGGGATGAAAAACTGTTTTTT. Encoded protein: CASSLGTGDEKLFF.

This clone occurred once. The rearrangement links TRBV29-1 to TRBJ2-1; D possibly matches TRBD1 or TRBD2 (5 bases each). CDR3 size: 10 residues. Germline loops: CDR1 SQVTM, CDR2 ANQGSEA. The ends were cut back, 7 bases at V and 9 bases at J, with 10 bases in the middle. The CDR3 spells CSGGKGEQFF. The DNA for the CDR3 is TGCAGCGGGGGGAAGGGTGAGCAGTTCTTC.

As DNA, the CDR3 is TGTGCCAGCAGTTTCCAGGGACGAACCGGGGAGCTGTTTTTT. Protein: CASSFQGRTGELFF. The rearrangement joins TRBV27 to TRBJ2-2; D tentatively reads TRBD1 or TRBD2 (5 bases each). The CDR3 runs 14 residues. Germline CDR1 is MNHEY and CDR2 is SMNVEV (reference sequence). The V gene lost 3 bases and the J gene lost 5 bases, with 10 bases spanning the gap.

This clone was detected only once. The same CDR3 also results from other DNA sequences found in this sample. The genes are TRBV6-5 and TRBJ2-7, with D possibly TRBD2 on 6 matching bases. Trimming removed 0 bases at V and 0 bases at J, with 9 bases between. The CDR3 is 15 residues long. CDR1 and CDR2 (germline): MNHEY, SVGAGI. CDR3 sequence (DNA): TGTGCCAGCAGTTACTCAACCGGGGGCTCCTACGAGCAGTACTTC. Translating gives CASSYSTGGSYEQYF.

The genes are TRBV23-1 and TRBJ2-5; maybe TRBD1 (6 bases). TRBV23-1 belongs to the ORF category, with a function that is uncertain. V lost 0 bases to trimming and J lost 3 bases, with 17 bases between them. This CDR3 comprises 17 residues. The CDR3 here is CASSQSNRVIGKETQYF. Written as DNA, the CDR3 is TGCGCCAGCAGTCAATCGAACAGGGTAATTGGAAAAGAGACCCAGTACTTC.

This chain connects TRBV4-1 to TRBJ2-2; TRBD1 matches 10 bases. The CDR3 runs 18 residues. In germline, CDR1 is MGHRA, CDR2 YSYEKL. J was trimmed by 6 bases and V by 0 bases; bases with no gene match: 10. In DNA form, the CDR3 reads TGCGCCAGCAGCCAAGAGCCACCGGGACAGGGGTGGTCCGGGGAGCTGTTTTTT. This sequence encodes CASSQEPPGQGWSGELFF.

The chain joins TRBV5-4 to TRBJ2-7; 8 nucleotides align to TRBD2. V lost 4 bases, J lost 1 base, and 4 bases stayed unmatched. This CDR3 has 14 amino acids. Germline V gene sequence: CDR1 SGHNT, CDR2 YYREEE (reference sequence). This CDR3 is CASSPIAGSYEQYF. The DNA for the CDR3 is TGTGCCAGCAGCCCGATAGCGGGATCCTACGAGCAGTACTTC.

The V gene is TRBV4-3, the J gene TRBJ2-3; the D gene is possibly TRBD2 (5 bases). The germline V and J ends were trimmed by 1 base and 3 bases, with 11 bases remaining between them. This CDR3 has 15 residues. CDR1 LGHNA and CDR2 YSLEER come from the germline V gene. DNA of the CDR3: TGCGCCAGCAGCCAAGCCGGCTCGGGGACAGATACGCAGTATTTT. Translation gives CASSQAGSGTDTQYF.

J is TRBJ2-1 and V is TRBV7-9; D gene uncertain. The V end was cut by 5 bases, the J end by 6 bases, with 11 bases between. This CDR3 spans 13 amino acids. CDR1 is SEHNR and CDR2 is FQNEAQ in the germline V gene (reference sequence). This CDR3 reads CASSPPDGNEQFF. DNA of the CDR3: TGTGCCAGCAGCCCCCCAGATGGCAATGAGCAGTTCTTC.

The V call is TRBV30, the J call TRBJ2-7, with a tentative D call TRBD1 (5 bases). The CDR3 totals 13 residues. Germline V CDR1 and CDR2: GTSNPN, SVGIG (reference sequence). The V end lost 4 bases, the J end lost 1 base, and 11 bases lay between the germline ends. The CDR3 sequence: CAWNRDRSYEQYF. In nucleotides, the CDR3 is TGTGCCTGGAATCGTGACAGATCCTACGAGCAGTACTTC.

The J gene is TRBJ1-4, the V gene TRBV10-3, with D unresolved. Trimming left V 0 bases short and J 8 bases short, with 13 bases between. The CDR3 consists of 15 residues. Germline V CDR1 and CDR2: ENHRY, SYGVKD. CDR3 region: CAISESVHEWEKLFF. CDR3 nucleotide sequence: TGTGCCATCAGTGAGTCGGTACACGAATGGGAAAAACTGTTTTTT.

CDR3 region: CAINGDSQADTQYF. CDR3 in DNA: TGTGCCATCAACGGGGACAGCCAGGCGGATACGCAGTATTTT. The chain recombines TRBV10-3 with TRBJ2-3, with TRBD1 identical over 7 bases. The length of the CDR3 is 14 residues. Germline V gene data show CDR1 as ENHRY and CDR2 as SYGVKD. The trim removed 7 bases at V and 6 bases at J, leaving 10 bases unmatched.

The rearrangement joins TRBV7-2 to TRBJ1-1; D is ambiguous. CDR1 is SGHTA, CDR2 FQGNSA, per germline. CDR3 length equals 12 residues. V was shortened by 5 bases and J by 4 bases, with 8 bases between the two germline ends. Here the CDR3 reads CASSEAVTEAFF. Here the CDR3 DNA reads TGTGCCAGCAGCGAGGCGGTCACTGAAGCTTTCTTT.

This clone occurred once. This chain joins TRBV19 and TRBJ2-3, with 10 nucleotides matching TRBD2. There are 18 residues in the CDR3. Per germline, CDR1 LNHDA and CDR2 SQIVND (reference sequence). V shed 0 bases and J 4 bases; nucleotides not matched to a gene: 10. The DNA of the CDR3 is TGTGCCAGTAGTATAGATCTATTCACGGGACTAGCGTCAGATACGCAGTATTTT. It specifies CASSIDLFTGLASDTQYF.

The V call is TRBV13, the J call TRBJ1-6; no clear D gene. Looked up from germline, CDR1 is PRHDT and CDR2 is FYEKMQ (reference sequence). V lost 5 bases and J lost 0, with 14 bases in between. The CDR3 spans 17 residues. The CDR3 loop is CASSRVGPRSYNSPLHF. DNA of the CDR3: TGTGCCAGCAGCCGGGTCGGCCCGCGCTCCTATAATTCACCCCTCCACTTT.

CDR3 protein: CASSFLDNTGELFF. As DNA, the CDR3 is TGTGCCAGCAGCTTCCTAGACAACACCGGGGAGCTGTTTTTT. The chain is built from TRBV7-9 and TRBJ2-2; the D is unclear. This CDR3 has 14 amino acids. Trimming removed 3 bases from V and 2 bases from J, with 7 bases in between. The germline V gene encodes CDR1 SEHNR and CDR2 FQNEAQ (reference sequence).

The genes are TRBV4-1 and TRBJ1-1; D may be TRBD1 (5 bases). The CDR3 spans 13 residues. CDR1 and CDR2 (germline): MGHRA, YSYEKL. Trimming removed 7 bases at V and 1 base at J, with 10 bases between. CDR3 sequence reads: CASTGTPNTEAFF. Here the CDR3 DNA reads TGCGCCAGCACCGGGACCCCGAACACTGAAGCTTTCTTT.

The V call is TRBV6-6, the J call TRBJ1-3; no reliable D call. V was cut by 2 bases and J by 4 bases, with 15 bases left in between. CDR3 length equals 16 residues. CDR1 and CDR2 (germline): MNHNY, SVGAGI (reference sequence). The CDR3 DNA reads TGTGCCAGCAGTTACACCCCACCGGGTTACGGAAACACCATATATTTT. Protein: CASSYTPPGYGNTIYF.

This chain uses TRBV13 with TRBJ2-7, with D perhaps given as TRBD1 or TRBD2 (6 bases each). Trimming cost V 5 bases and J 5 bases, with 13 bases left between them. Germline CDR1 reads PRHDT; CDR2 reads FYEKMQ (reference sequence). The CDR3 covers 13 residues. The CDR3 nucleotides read TGTGCCAGCAGCGGAGCGGAGGGGGACGAGCAGTACTTC. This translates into CASSGAEGDEQYF.

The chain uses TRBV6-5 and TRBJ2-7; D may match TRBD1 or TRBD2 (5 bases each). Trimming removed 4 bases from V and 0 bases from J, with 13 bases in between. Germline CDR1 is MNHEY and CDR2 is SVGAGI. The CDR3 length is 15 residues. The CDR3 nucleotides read TGTGCCAGCAGTTTGGGACGCAGGAGCTCCTACGAGCAGTACTTC. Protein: CASSLGRRSSYEQYF.

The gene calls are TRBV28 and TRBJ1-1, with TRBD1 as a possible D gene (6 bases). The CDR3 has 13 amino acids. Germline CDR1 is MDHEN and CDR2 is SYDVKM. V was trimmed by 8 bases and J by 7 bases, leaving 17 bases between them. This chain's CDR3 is CASVGGGFGEAFF. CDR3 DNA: TGTGCCAGCGTAGGTGGGGGCTTCGGTGAAGCTTTCTTT.

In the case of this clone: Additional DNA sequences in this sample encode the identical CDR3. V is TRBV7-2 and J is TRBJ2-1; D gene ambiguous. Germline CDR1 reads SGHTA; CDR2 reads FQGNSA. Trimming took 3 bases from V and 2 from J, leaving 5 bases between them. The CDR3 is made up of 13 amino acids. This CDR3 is CASSLGPYNEQFF. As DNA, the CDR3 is TGTGCCAGCAGCTTGGGCCCCTACAATGAGCAGTTCTTC.

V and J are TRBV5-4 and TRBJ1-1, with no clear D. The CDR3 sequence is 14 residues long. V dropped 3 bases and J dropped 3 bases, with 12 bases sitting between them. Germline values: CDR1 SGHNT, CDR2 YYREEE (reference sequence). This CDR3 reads CASSSEGYDTEAFF. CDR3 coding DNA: TGTGCCAGCAGCTCTGAGGGTTACGACACTGAAGCTTTCTTT. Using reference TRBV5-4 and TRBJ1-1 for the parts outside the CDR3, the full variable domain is ETGVTQSPTHLIKTRGQQVTLRCSSQSGHNTVSWYQQALGQGPQFIFQYYREEENGRGNFPPRFSGLQFPNYSSELNVNALELDDSALYLCASSSEGYDTEAFFGQGTRLTVV.

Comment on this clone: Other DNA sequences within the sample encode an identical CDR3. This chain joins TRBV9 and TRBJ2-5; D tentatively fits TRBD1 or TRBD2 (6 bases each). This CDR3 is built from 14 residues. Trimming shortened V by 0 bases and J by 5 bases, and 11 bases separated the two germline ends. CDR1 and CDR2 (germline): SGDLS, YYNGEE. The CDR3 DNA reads TGTGCCAGCAGCGTAGAGGGGGGTTGGGAGACCCAGTACTTC. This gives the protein CASSVEGGWETQYF.

DNA for the CDR3: TGCGCCAGCAGCCAAGACCCCGGGACAGAGTACGAGCAGTACTTC. Translation gives CASSQDPGTEYEQYF. V and J are TRBV4-1 and TRBJ2-7; TRBD1 aligns across 7 bases. There are 15 residues in the CDR3. J was trimmed by 4 bases and V by 0 bases; bases with no gene match: 6. The germline gives CDR1 MGHRA, CDR2 YSYEKL.

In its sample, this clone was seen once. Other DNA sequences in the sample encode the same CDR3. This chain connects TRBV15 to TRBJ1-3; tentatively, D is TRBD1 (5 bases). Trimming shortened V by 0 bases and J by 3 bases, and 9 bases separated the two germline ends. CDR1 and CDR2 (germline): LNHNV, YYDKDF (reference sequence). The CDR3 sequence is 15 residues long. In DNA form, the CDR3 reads TGTGCCACCAGCAGAGATCGGGGGGATGGAAACACCATATATTTT. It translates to CATSRDRGDGNTIYF.